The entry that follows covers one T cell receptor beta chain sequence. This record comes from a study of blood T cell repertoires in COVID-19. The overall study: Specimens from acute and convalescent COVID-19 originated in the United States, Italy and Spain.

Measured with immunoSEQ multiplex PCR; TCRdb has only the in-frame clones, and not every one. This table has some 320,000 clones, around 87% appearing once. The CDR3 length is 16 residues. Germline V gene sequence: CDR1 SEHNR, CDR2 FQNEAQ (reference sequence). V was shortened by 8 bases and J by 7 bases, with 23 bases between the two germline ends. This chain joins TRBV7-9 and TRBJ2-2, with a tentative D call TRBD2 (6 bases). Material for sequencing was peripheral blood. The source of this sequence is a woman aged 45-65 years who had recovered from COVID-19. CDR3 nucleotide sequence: TGTGCCAGCGGGGAAATGGGACTTATTACGGGCGGGGAGCTGTTTTTT. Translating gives CASGEMGLITGGELFF.